This is a list of T cell receptor beta chains from one sample in a study of CD4 T cells in relation to SARS-CoV-2 and coronaviruses. These receptors' antigens are unknown. Sequenced by immunoSEQ multiplex PCR; TCRdb stores in-frame clones only, minus some. Of around 21,000 clones in the sample, 60% to 80% were seen once. Source material: CD4+ T cells from PBMCs, cultured in vitro. The receptors stem from a human donor in good health. Each CDR3 is given with its conserved first and last residue.

v_call: TRBV5-5
j_call: TRBJ1-1
cdr3_aa: CASSLQTQDEAFF

v_call: TRBV5-1
j_call: TRBJ2-1
cdr3_aa: CASSLVSFGILGEQFF

v_call: TRBV11-3
j_call: TRBJ2-7
cdr3_aa: CASSLAGAGNYEQYF

v_call: TRBV6-4
j_call: TRBJ1-1
cdr3_aa: CASSGPWKGMNTEAFF

v_call: TRBV7-6
j_call: TRBJ1-3
cdr3_aa: CASSRTGGGGNTIYF

v_call: TRBV9
j_call: TRBJ2-1
cdr3_aa: CASSLRWDPRNEQFF

v_call: TRBV13
j_call: TRBJ2-3
cdr3_aa: CASSLGGGTSTDTQYF

v_call: TRBV9
j_call: TRBJ2-6
cdr3_aa: CASSANQGTGANVLTF

v_call: TRBV4-1
j_call: TRBJ2-3
cdr3_aa: CASTKRVTGDTDTQYF

v_call: TRBV30
j_call: TRBJ2-1
cdr3_aa: CAWSIGTGDNEQFF

v_call: TRBV7-3
j_call: TRBJ2-1
cdr3_aa: CASSLGGRGEQFF

v_call: TRBV10-1
j_call: TRBJ1-1
cdr3_aa: CASSEGPKREKNTEAFF

v_call: TRBV6-6
j_call: TRBJ1-1
cdr3_aa: CASTAANTEAFF

v_call: TRBV3-1/TRBV3-2
j_call: TRBJ1-2
cdr3_aa: CASSPTSEGVYGYTF

v_call: TRBV5-6
j_call: TRBJ1-2
cdr3_aa: CASSDTGVGGYTF

v_call: TRBV18
j_call: TRBJ1-1
cdr3_aa: CASSLLQLPNTEAFF

v_call: TRBV5-1
j_call: TRBJ1-1
cdr3_aa: CASSLGPMNTEAFF

v_call: TRBV6-4
j_call: TRBJ2-5
cdr3_aa: CASSVPRGQETQYF

v_call: TRBV11-3
j_call: TRBJ2-1
cdr3_aa: CASSFAVNYNEQFF

v_call: TRBV5-4
j_call: TRBJ2-3
cdr3_aa: CASSRAGLASDTQYF

v_call: TRBV10-3
j_call: TRBJ1-1
cdr3_aa: CAIMWGENTEAFF

v_call: TRBV18
j_call: TRBJ1-2
cdr3_aa: CASSLPLENYGYTF

v_call: TRBV19
j_call: TRBJ1-2
cdr3_aa: CASTISAPSATNYGYTF

v_call: TRBV30
j_call: TRBJ1-2
cdr3_aa: CAWSVRRVGVGYTF

v_call: TRBV3-1/TRBV3-2
j_call: TRBJ2-7
cdr3_aa: CASSQGGREQYF

v_call: TRBV4-3
j_call: TRBJ2-7
cdr3_aa: CASSYLTTSTGEQYF

v_call: TRBV30
j_call: TRBJ1-3
cdr3_aa: CAWSARMGNTIYF

v_call: TRBV29-1
j_call: TRBJ2-5
cdr3_aa: CSVTVGADQETQYF

v_call: TRBV19
j_call: TRBJ1-1
cdr3_aa: CASSIFGGANTEAFF

v_call: TRBV6-1
j_call: TRBJ1-5
cdr3_aa: CASSEEGTGVQHF

v_call: TRBV12-3/TRBV12-4
j_call: TRBJ1-1
cdr3_aa: CASSWTANTEAFF

v_call: TRBV6-2/TRBV6-3
j_call: TRBJ2-2
cdr3_aa: CASSYGTTHTGELFF

v_call: TRBV6-2/TRBV6-3
j_call: TRBJ1-5
cdr3_aa: CASSYSGQGAVQPQHF

v_call: TRBV3-1/TRBV3-2
j_call: TRBJ1-2
cdr3_aa: CASSQAGRGLSYGYTF

v_call: TRBV2
j_call: TRBJ2-2
cdr3_aa: CASKPGTSGGARYTGELFF

v_call: TRBV30
j_call: TRBJ1-5
cdr3_aa: CAWLRDSNQPQHF

v_call: TRBV7-9
j_call: TRBJ2-2
cdr3_aa: CASSLVFGDTGELFF

v_call: TRBV2
j_call: TRBJ1-2
cdr3_aa: CASSPGPSRGYTF

v_call: TRBV25-1
j_call: TRBJ1-1
cdr3_aa: CASTLGLGTEAFF

v_call: TRBV5-1
j_call: TRBJ2-7
cdr3_aa: CASSLAGTGFYEQYF

v_call: TRBV3-1/TRBV3-2
j_call: TRBJ2-3
cdr3_aa: CASSQERLAGADTQYF

v_call: TRBV3-1/TRBV3-2
j_call: TRBJ1-2
cdr3_aa: CASSQDDRGRGYTF

v_call: TRBV10-3
j_call: TRBJ2-1
cdr3_aa: CAISGLAGETINEQFF

v_call: TRBV9
j_call: TRBJ2-7
cdr3_aa: CASSASGTGAYEQYF

v_call: TRBV19
j_call: TRBJ2-1
cdr3_aa: CASCEGLAYNEQFF

v_call: TRBV10-2
j_call: TRBJ2-2
cdr3_aa: CASSASGEITGELFF

v_call: TRBV18
j_call: TRBJ1-4
cdr3_aa: CASSPRKTEEKLFF

v_call: TRBV5-6
j_call: TRBJ1-2
cdr3_aa: CASSFGTGRSGYGYTF

v_call: TRBV6-5
j_call: TRBJ1-5
cdr3_aa: CASSHVPNQPQHF

v_call: TRBV3-1/TRBV3-2
j_call: TRBJ1-1
cdr3_aa: CASSQDSRSQAFF

v_call: TRBV27
j_call: TRBJ1-6
cdr3_aa: CASSASGQINSPLHF

v_call: TRBV11-2
j_call: TRBJ2-5
cdr3_aa: CASSSQGGGETQYF

v_call: TRBV27
j_call: TRBJ2-7
cdr3_aa: CASSLEGPTYEQYF

v_call: TRBV5-1
j_call: TRBJ2-2
cdr3_aa: CASSLASGVTGELFF

v_call: TRBV5-5
j_call: TRBJ1-1
cdr3_aa: CASSLSKDTEAFF